The clone carrying this T cell receptor (beta chain) is medium-sized (0.01 to 0.1%) by frequency. The CDR3 has 11 residues. CDR1 is LGHDT, CDR2 YNNKEL, per germline (reference sequence). TRB cDNA was prepared as libraries by UMI-labeled 5' RACE. With the 5' RACE reads reprocessed, TCRdb shows one record per CDR3 protein and no DNA. The repertoire shows about 9,600 distinct CDR3 sequences; the top ten hold about 0.93%. This entry belongs to a study of CXCR3-negative and CXCR3-positive naive CD8 T cells. The authors gated naive CD8+ T cells as CD45RO-CCR7+CD27+CD95-. The material sequenced was naive CXCR3- CD8+ T cells from blood. Subset: CD45RO-CCR7+CD27+CD95- naive CD8+ T cells lacking CXCR3 (TNR3-). This chain joins TRBV3-1 and TRBJ2-7. The source of this sequence is a human donor in good health. Some clones in this sample may be carry-over from other donors' samples. CDR3 protein: CASGDLYEQYF.